This TCR beta chain is drawn from a study of blood T cell repertoires in COVID-19. Study context: Collection of acute and convalescent COVID-19 samples took place in the United States, Italy and Spain.

The V and J ends lost 8 bases and 6 bases respectively, with 20 bases between them. This CDR3 comprises 15 residues. Germline CDR1 SGHVS, CDR2 FQNEAQ. The data were produced by immunoSEQ multiplex PCR, yet TCRdb's version contains in-frame clones alone and is incomplete. The sample includes 30,000 to 40,000 clones, around 87% seen only once; the top ten take roughly 21%. The sequence was collected from a man between 60 and 75 years old with acute or convalescent COVID-19. This sequence joins TRBV7-8 and TRBJ2-1; D unclear. What was sequenced was peripheral blood. The CDR3 nucleotides read TGTGCCAGCTGCCCTGCACCCTGGGCCCCCAATGAGCAGTTCTTC. It codes for CASCPAPWAPNEQFF. Combining the CDR3 with reference TRBV7-8 and TRBJ2-1 gives the whole variable domain GAGVSQSPRYKVAKRGQDVALRCDPISGHVSLFWYQQALGQGPEFLTYFQNEAQLDKSGLPSDRFFAERPEGSVSTLKIQRTQQEDSAVYLCASCPAPWAPNEQFFGPGTRLTVL.